The rows below give T cell receptor beta chains drawn from one sample of a study of T cell responses to AZD1222 COVID-19 vaccine. Libraries were prepared by immunoSEQ multiplex PCR; TCRdb keeps only in-frame clonotypes and omits some of them. The sample contains 180,000 or so clones, approximately 92% of which appear only once. The sequencing used peripheral blood, collected on day 0 of AZD1222 vaccination. These receptors all stem from an adult in good health. Each CDR3 is given with its conserved first and last residue. The D gene is left open where the match is weak. Only some rows state a clone size, as once, few, many or a class for expanded clones.

d_gene	v_gene	j_gene	abundance	CDR3nt	CDR3aa
.	TRBV5-6	TRBJ1-2	.	TGTGCCAGCACCTCCGGGACCGAGTATGGCTACACCTTC	CASTSGTEYGYTF
TRBD2	TRBV2	TRBJ2-5	.	TGTGCCAGCAGTGGGGGACTAGCGGGAGAGGGACACTTC	CASSGGLAGEGHF
.	TRBV9	TRBJ2-7	once	TGTGCCAGCAGCCTTCGGACAAGGTCCGACGAGCAGTACTTC	CASSLRTRSDEQYF
TRBD1	TRBV6-5	TRBJ1-2	.	TGTGCCAGGGGACAGGCAGCCTCCTATGGCTACACCTTC	CARGQAASYGYTF
TRBD1	TRBV6-1	TRBJ1-1	.	TGTGCCAGCAGTGAAGCGACAGGGTACACTGAAGCTTTCTTT	CASSEATGYTEAFF
.	TRBV3-1/TRBV3-2	TRBJ2-2	once	TGTGCCAGCAGGGACGACAGCACCGGGGAGCTGTTTTTT	CASRDDSTGELFF
.	TRBV18	TRBJ1-2	.	TGTGCCAGCTCCCCTGCGGACTATGGCTACACCTTC	CASSPADYGYTF
.	TRBV27	TRBJ1-1	.	TGTGCCATCCGGAAAGGGGGGAACACTGAAGCTTTCTTT	CAIRKGGNTEAFF
.	TRBV5-1	TRBJ2-7	.	TGCGCCAGCAGCTTGGGGCGGGACAGACCCACCTACGAGCAGTACTTC	CASSLGRDRPTYEQYF
.	TRBV6-1	TRBJ1-2	.	TGTGCCAGCAGTGAACGGGCAGGCTATGGCTACACCTTC	CASSERAGYGYTF